One T cell receptor beta chain is described in this entry. The antigen remains undetermined. This CDR3 contains 10 residues. The V gene lost 5 bases and the J gene lost 9 bases, with 7 bases spanning the gap. Germline CDR1 is SEHNR and CDR2 is FQNEAQ (reference sequence). This sample was taken from a study of T cell responses to AZD1222 COVID-19 vaccine. Study-level background: Pooled samples include second doses given at about 4 or 12 weeks.

Clones were read by immunoSEQ multiplex PCR, and TCRdb kept only the in-frame ones, dropping some. The sample records under 130,000 clones, approximately 89% being singletons. Overall study results and limits: Donors were mostly white British, more females; clonal diversity possibly underestimated. Nearly half of spike-specific TCRs reportedly target unmutated variant regions. Across the whole spike, CD4 TCRs peaked at regions 160-218 and 743-854.

The sequencing here drew on peripheral blood, taken on day 0 of AZD1222 vaccination. The genes are TRBV7-9 and TRBJ1-1; unclear D gene. The source is an adult in good health. In DNA, the CDR3 is TGTGCCAGCAGCATACCGAAAGCTTTCTTT. Amino acid sequence: CASSIPKAFF.